The clone carrying this TCR beta chain appeared many times. Its matching antigen is unknown. The record originates from a study of human T cells and chemical hapten exposure. Study outcomes and limitations: TCRs at a frequency above 1 in 1000 stayed unchanged with DPC sensitization. In comparison with controls, expanded TCRs gave rise to a significantly larger number of large CDR3 similarity clusters.

TCRdb processed the RACE reads anew with MiXCR; each CDR3 protein has one entry. The sample consists of tens of thousands of distinct CDR3 sequences, about 11% of them appearing once. Regarding time point: patch test 1, 2 weeks after DPC sensitization. Documented treatment: therapeutic diphenylcyclopropenone sensitization with weekly scalp DPC. The receptor's source is an older woman with alopecia areata. Some clones in this sample may be carry-over from other donors' samples. Sample: whole blood, taken in connection with sensitization to the hapten diphenylcyclopropenone (DPC).

The CDR3: CASSQERRDSYEQYF. CDR3 in DNA: TGTGCCAGCAGCCAAGAACGGCGGGACAGCTACGAGCAGTACTTC. V and J are TRBV3-1 and TRBJ2-7; weak D call: TRBD1 (7 bases). The CDR3 totals 15 residues. Germline lookup yields CDR1 LGHDT and CDR2 YNNKEL (reference sequence). With 0 bases removed from V and 3 bases from J, the gap between germline ends came to 12 bases.